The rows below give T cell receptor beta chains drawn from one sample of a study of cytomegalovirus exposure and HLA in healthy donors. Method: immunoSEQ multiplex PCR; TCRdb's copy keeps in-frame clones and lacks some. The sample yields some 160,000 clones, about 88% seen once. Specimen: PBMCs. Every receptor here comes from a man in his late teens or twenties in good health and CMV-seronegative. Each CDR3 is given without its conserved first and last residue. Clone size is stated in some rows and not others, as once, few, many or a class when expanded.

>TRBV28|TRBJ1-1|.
ASSSTGELDTEAF
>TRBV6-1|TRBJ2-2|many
ASSELAGTGGGELF
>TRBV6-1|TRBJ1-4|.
ASSRDREVEKLF
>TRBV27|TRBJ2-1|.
ASRALTTSGHNEQF
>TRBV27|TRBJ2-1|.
ASSQQSSGYNEQF
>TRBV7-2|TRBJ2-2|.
ASSPWGVGGELF
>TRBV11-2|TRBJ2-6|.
ASSLVTGAGANVLT
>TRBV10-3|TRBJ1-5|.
AIRDRDQPQH
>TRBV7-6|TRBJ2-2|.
ASSLETATGELF
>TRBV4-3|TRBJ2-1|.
ASSQDYSGRLNNEQF
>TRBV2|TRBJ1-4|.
ASIGSKTVGKATNEKLF
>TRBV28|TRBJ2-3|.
ASSKEGLAGADTQY
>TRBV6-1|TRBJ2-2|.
ASSLQGRYSGELF
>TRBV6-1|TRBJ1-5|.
ASSSGLGNQPQH
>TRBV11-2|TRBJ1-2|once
ASSPSQYDGYT
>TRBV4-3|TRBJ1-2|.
ASSHQGAGLYGYT
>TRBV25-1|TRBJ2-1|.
ASSDQGVGYNEQF
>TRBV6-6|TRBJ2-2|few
ASSTRTGENTGELF
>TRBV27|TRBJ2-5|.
ASSFSLGTPQETQY
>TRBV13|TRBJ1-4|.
ASSHTDGGMEKLF
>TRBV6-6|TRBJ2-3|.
ASSYKGLTGTDTQY
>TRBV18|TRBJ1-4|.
ASSPGTGDEKLF
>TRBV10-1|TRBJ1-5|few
AIMWGGQPQH
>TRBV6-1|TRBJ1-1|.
ASILGTGAEAF
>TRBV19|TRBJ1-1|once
ASSILGGVTEAF
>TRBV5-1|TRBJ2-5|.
ASMAGAGQETQY
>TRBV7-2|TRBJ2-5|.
ASSWGLAPETQY